Below, 21 T cell receptor beta chains from the same sample are listed, as sequenced in a study of T cells in Graves' hyperthyroidism and ophthalmopathy. Authors of the study amplified TCR beta CDR3 regions from RNA transcripts. HTBI primers drove first-round RT-PCR of the TCR CDR3. TCRdb re-analysed the multiplex PCR reads in MiXCR, keeping a single row per CDR3 protein. Here the sample spans approximately 210,000 distinct CDR3 sequences, under 20% being singletons. Sequenced sample: blood. These receptor sequences come from a man aged 50-60 years with Graves' hyperthyroidism.

Regarding this clonotype: It may be a read error: a sequence one base away is much more abundant. The chain has TRBV24-1 and TRBJ2-1, with 9 nucleotides matching TRBD2. CDR3 length: 15 amino acids. From germline, CDR1 is KGHDR and CDR2 SFDVKD. The CDR3 region is CVTSDLESGRNEQFF. CDR3 coding DNA: TGTGTCACCAGTGACCTCGAGAGCGGGAGGAATGAGCAGTTCTTC.

This clonotype was detected many times. The V call is TRBV20-1, the J call TRBJ2-3, with D possibly TRBD2 on 6 matching bases. CDR1 DFQATT and CDR2 SNEGSKA come from the germline V gene (reference sequence). The CDR3 length is 15 residues. V lost 0 bases to trimming and J lost 1 base, with 11 bases between them. CDR3 bases: TGCAGTGCTAGAGATTGGTCTAGCGGCACAGATACGCAGTATTTT. Protein: CSARDWSSGTDTQYF.

The chain recombines TRBV10-3 with TRBJ2-1; D may be TRBD2 (6 bases). Trimming removed 6 bases at V and 3 bases at J, with 21 bases between. This CDR3 has 17 residues. CDR1 is ENHRY and CDR2 is SYGVKD in the germline V gene. The CDR3 protein is CAIRDTEGRSGYNEQFF. For the CDR3, the DNA is TGTGCCATCAGGGACACCGAAGGGAGGAGCGGCTACAATGAGCAGTTCTTC.

This clonotype has a handful of counts. The chain is built from TRBV5-1 and TRBJ1-2; 11 bases agree with TRBD1. The germline V gene encodes CDR1 SGHRS and CDR2 YFSETQ. The CDR3 length is 13 residues. Trimming removed 4 bases from V and 7 bases from J; junction bases left unmatched: 3. CDR3 DNA sequence: TGCGCCAGCAGCCCAGGGACAGGGGGTGGCTACACCTTC. Translated: CASSPGTGGGYTF.

This chain joins TRBV9 and TRBJ2-5; 9 bases are shared with TRBD2. V was pared by 0 bases and J by 3 bases, with 3 bases of the junction left unmatched. This CDR3 contains 15 residues. Germline-derived CDR1 and CDR2 are SGDLS and YYNGEE. The CDR3 DNA follows: TGTGCCAGCAGCGTAGGAGCGGGAGGTGAAGAGACCCAGTACTTC. Its protein is CASSVGAGGEETQYF.

The J gene is TRBJ2-5, the V gene TRBV6-1; perhaps TRBD2 as D (5 bases). Germline CDR1 and CDR2: MNHNS and SASEGT. Between the trimmed V and J ends, which lost 6 bases and 5 bases, there was a span of 13 bases. This CDR3 spans 13 amino acids. The CDR3 protein is CASSRGMVETQYF. CDR3 nucleotides: TGTGCCAGCAGCCGAGGGATGGTTGAGACCCAGTACTTC.

The chain has TRBV7-9 and TRBJ2-7; 7 nucleotides line up with TRBD1. The CDR3 loop spans 15 amino acids. Germline V gives CDR1 SEHNR, CDR2 FQNEAQ (reference sequence). V was clipped by 0 bases and J by 3 bases; unmatched bases: 5. CDR3 sequence reads: CASSLAGRDSYEQYF. The CDR3 DNA reads as TGTGCCAGCAGCTTAGCGGGCCGGGACAGCTACGAGCAGTACTTC.

Notes on this clonotype: Since no conserved phenylalanine or tryptophan closes the CDR3, a read error is the likely cause. This sequence joins TRBV7-9 and TRBJ1-6; weak D call: TRBD1 (6 bases). The V end was cut by 5 bases, the J end by 9 bases, with 14 bases between. The CDR3 covers 14 residues. Germline CDR1 and CDR2: SEHNR and FQNEAQ (reference sequence). The CDR3 reads CASSPQGLSSPLHL. The CDR3 bases are TGTGCCAGCAGCCCTCAGGGGCTTAGTTCACCCCTCCACCTT.

Only a few counts were recorded for this clonotype. The chain has TRBV5-8 and TRBJ1-2; 9 bases fit TRBD1. V lost 4 bases and J lost 6; bases outside the gene matches: 10. The CDR3 is 15 residues long. The germline CDR1 and CDR2 sequences are SGHTS and YDEGEE. This chain's CDR3 is CASSQTGGAKNGYTF. CDR3 bases: TGTGCCAGCAGCCAAACAGGGGGCGCTAAGAATGGCTACACCTTC.

The sample holds many counts of this clonotype. V gene TRBV11-3 combines with J gene TRBJ2-5; D is ambiguous. From germline, CDR1 is SGHNT and CDR2 YENEEA. V shed 1 base and J shed 4 bases, with 4 bases lying between them. The CDR3 is made up of 12 amino acids. The DNA of the CDR3 is TGTGCCAGCAGCTTAGTTGCAGAGACCCAGTACTTC. This encodes CASSLVAETQYF.

The gene calls are TRBV4-2 and TRBJ2-2; D not certain. V was trimmed by 1 base and J by 7 bases, leaving 4 bases between them. This CDR3 comprises 12 residues. Germline CDR1 reads LGHNA; CDR2 reads YNFKEQ. CDR3 region: CASSQVDGELFF. The CDR3 DNA reads as TGTGCCAGCAGCCAAGTCGACGGGGAGCTGTTTTTT.

Ten or more counts support this clonotype. The V gene is TRBV7-9, the J gene TRBJ2-7; TRBD1 agrees at 7 bases. CDR1 is SEHNR, CDR2 FQNEAQ, per germline (reference sequence). V shed 5 bases and J 0 bases; nucleotides not matched to a gene: 4. This CDR3 contains 14 residues. The CDR3 here is CASSPGQSSYEQYF. The CDR3 nucleotides are TGTGCCAGCAGCCCGGGACAGAGCTCCTACGAGCAGTACTTC.

This clonotype occurred a few times. The chain joins TRBV12-3 or TRBV12-4 to TRBJ1-4; D is unresolved. V lost 3 bases, J lost 0 bases, and 8 bases lay in between. The CDR3 totals 15 residues. The CDR3 region has the DNA TGTGCCAGCAGTTTGAACAGCGCAACTAATGAAAAACTGTTTTTT. Translated, it gives CASSLNSATNEKLFF.

This clonotype was recorded a few times. This chain uses TRBV6-4 with TRBJ2-3, with 11 bases identical to TRBD2. Germline trimming cut 6 bases from V and 4 bases from J; bases unmatched to any gene: 6. The germline gives CDR1 MRHNA, CDR2 SNTAGT. This CDR3 spans 15 amino acids. This CDR3 reads CASSVTSGSSDTQYF. The CDR3 region has the DNA TGTGCCAGCAGCGTAACTAGCGGGAGTTCAGATACGCAGTATTTT.

This clonotype was recorded many times. The chain combines TRBV11-2 with TRBJ1-1; 9 bases are a match to TRBD1. The CDR3 is 12 residues long. The germline CDR1 and CDR2 sequences are SGHAT and FQNNGV. V was pared by 2 bases and J by 11 bases, with 3 bases of the junction left unmatched. The CDR3: CASSLSGQGAFF. For the CDR3, the DNA is TGTGCCAGCAGCTTATCCGGACAGGGGGCTTTCTTT. The full variable domain, rest sourced from reference TRBV11-2 and TRBJ1-1, is EAGVAQSPRYKIIEKRQSVAFWCNPISGHATLYWYQQILGQGPKLLIQFQNNGVVDDSQLPKDRFSAERLKGVDSTLKIQPAKLEDSAVYLCASSLSGQGAFFGQGTRLTVV.

This clonotype has just one count. The chain joins TRBV20-1 to TRBJ2-7, with 9 positions matching TRBD2. The CDR3 runs to 15 residues. Germline CDR1 reads DFQATT; CDR2 reads SNEGSKA (reference sequence). With V trimmed by 0 bases and J by 3 bases, 6 bases remained unmatched. The DNA for the CDR3 is TGCAGTGCTAGAGATCGTCTAGCGGGAAACTACGAGCAGTACTTC. Translated: CSARDRLAGNYEQYF.

The chain links TRBV24-1 to TRBJ2-5; D uncertain. V lost 2 bases and J lost 11, with 8 bases in between. The CDR3 loop spans 11 amino acids. The germline CDR1 and CDR2 sequences are KGHDR and SFDVKD. The DNA of the CDR3 is TGTGCCACCAGTGATTCACAGTATCAGTACTTC. Its protein is CATSDSQYQYF.

This clonotype was recorded a few times. The rearrangement uses TRBV30 and TRBJ2-1, with 9 positions matching TRBD1. V lost 5 bases to trimming and J lost 7 bases; unmatched junction nucleotides: 3. CDR1 and CDR2 (germline): GTSNPN, SVGIG (reference sequence). The CDR3 sequence is 12 residues long. The CDR3 nucleotides are TGTGCCTGGTCGGGACAGGGTAATGAGCAGTTCTTC. It yields the protein CAWSGQGNEQFF.

This clonotype was recorded many times. DNA of the CDR3: TGTGCCAGCAGCCCTAGCGGGCTAGACGGCGATGAGCAGTTCTTC. This sequence encodes CASSPSGLDGDEQFF. V usage is TRBV11-3 and J usage is TRBJ2-1, with 8 bases matching TRBD2. V shed 5 bases, J shed 8 bases, and the junction held 11 bases outside the gene matches. The CDR3 runs 15 residues. In germline, CDR1 is SGHNT, CDR2 YENEEA.

The sample holds many counts of this clonotype. The chain recombines TRBV6-2 or TRBV6-3 with TRBJ2-3, with D tentatively TRBD1 (6 bases). The CDR3 runs to 14 residues. Germline-derived CDR1 and CDR2 are MNHEY and SVGEGT. Trimming removed 5 bases from V and 5 bases from J, with 14 bases in between. DNA of the CDR3: TGTGCCAGCAGTAGGGCCTTAGGGGGAGATACGCAGTATTTT. The encoded protein is CASSRALGGDTQYF.

This clonotype was detected a few times. J is TRBJ1-6 and V is TRBV18; TRBD1 aligns across 7 bases. Germline V CDR1 and CDR2: KGHSH, LQKENI. V trimming: 5 bases; J trimming: 6 bases; junction bases outside the gene matches: 4. CDR3 length: 14 residues. The CDR3, as DNA: TGTGCCAGCTCATCCGGGACAGTTAATTCACCCCTCCACTTT. It yields the protein CASSSGTVNSPLHF.